The T cell receptor (beta chain) under discussion was sequenced for a study of T cell repertoires in cytomegalovirus infection. Study as a whole: The authors relied on CMV epitopes, both recently identified HLA-C-restricted and well-studied HLA-B-restricted. Public TCR beta signatures were indicative of both CMV infection and a matching HLA type. General study results and limits: HLA-C-restricted CMV clonotypes gave the most frequent clonotype in two of eight donors.

A remark on this clonotype: Its antigen is undetermined.

MiXCR, applied by TCRdb to the reads, yields one record per CDR3 protein. The data show about 920,000 distinct CDR3 sequences, around a third seen once. The sequence was obtained from a human donor in good health (CMV status not recorded). Some clones in this sample may be carry-over from other donors' samples. Here the sequenced sample was cultured CD8+ T cells from PBMCs, taken from culture after CMV antigen stimulation.

This CDR3 reads CASSLGGVPANYGYTF. As DNA, the CDR3 is TGTGCCAGCAGCTTAGGGGGCGTTCCGGCTAACTATGGCTACACCTTC. J is TRBJ1-2 and V is TRBV7-9; the D gene is possibly TRBD1 (5 bases). The CDR3 length is 16 residues. V was cut by 1 base and J by 0 bases, with 12 bases left in between. Per the germline V gene, CDR1 is SEHNR and CDR2 is FQNEAQ (reference sequence).